Listed below are T cell receptor beta chains from one sample, sequenced in a study of shared clonotypes between healthy human individuals. Libraries were prepared by immunoSEQ multiplex PCR; TCRdb keeps only in-frame clonotypes and omits some of them. Of about 340,000 clones listed, roughly 80% are singletons. The specimen was memory CD4+ T cells sorted from blood. The source of these receptors is a man in his thirties or forties in good health. CDR3s include the opening cysteine and the closing phenylalanine or tryptophan. The order of the fields is J gene, clone size, V gene, D gene, CDR3 protein, CDR3 DNA. The D gene is left open where the match is weak. Rows give clone size only sometimes, using once, few, many, or a class for an expanded clone.

J: TRBJ1-5
size: .
V: TRBV5-1
D: .
CDR3: CASSPAGADQPQHF
DNA: TGCGCCAGCAGCCCAGCGGGGGCCGATCAGCCCCAGCATTTT

J: TRBJ1-3
size: once
V: TRBV7-9
D: .
CDR3: CASSYKGSIYF
DNA: TGTGCCAGCAGCTACAAAGGCTCCATATATTTT

J: TRBJ1-2
size: .
V: TRBV6-6
D: .
CDR3: CASSYIQGDYGYTF
DNA: TGTGCCAGCAGTTACATACAAGGGGACTATGGCTACACCTTC

J: TRBJ2-1
size: few
V: TRBV6-6
D: TRBD2
CDR3: CASSAGGQNEQFF
DNA: TGTGCCAGCTCAGCGGGAGGGCAGAATGAGCAGTTCTTC

J: TRBJ2-3
size: .
V: TRBV10-2
D: .
CDR3: CASGGGYGGVTDTQYF
DNA: TGCGCCAGCGGAGGGGGGTATGGGGGAGTCACAGATACGCAGTATTTT

J: TRBJ2-7
size: .
V: TRBV25-1
D: TRBD2
CDR3: CASSGLSQRERARSEQYF
DNA: TGTGCCAGCAGTGGCCTCAGCCAGCGGGAGAGGGCCAGGTCCGAGCAGTACTTC

J: TRBJ2-1
size: .
V: TRBV14
D: TRBD2
CDR3: CASSHLPTSDYNEQFF
DNA: TGTGCCAGCAGCCACCTACCGACTAGCGACTACAATGAGCAGTTCTTC

J: TRBJ2-3
size: .
V: TRBV6-4
D: .
CDR3: CASSEDYTDTQYF
DNA: TGTGCCAGCAGTGAAGACTACACAGATACGCAGTATTTT

J: TRBJ2-2
size: .
V: TRBV7-7
D: .
CDR3: CASSPRTGTGELFF
DNA: TGTGCCAGCAGCCCTCGGACGGGCACCGGGGAGCTGTTTTTT

J: TRBJ2-5
size: .
V: TRBV11-2
D: .
CDR3: CASSHYTSIGTQYF
DNA: TGTGCCAGCAGCCATTATACCAGTATAGGGACCCAGTACTTC

J: TRBJ2-7
size: .
V: TRBV28
D: TRBD1
CDR3: CASSAIPGTGGPAEAFGEQYF
DNA: TGTGCCAGCAGTGCAATTCCCGGGACAGGGGGTCCCGCGGAAGCTTTTGGCGAGCAGTACTTC

J: TRBJ2-7
size: .
V: TRBV5-5
D: .
CDR3: CASSRGAYEQYF
DNA: TGTGCCAGCAGCCGCGGAGCCTACGAGCAGTACTTC

J: TRBJ2-7
size: .
V: TRBV9
D: TRBD1
CDR3: CASSVGLDRGREQYF
DNA: TGTGCCAGCAGCGTAGGACTGGACAGGGGTCGCGAGCAGTACTTC

J: TRBJ1-1
size: many
V: TRBV5-1
D: TRBD1
CDR3: CASSFPRQGGTEAFF
DNA: TGCGCCAGCAGCTTCCCCCGACAGGGTGGCACTGAAGCTTTCTTT

J: TRBJ1-5
size: few
V: TRBV19
D: .
CDR3: CASTRAPIEPQHF
DNA: TGTGCCAGTACCAGGGCCCCAATCGAGCCCCAGCATTTT

J: TRBJ2-6
size: .
V: TRBV7-9
D: TRBD1
CDR3: CASSRGLIAGANVLTF
DNA: TGTGCCAGCAGTAGGGGGCTAATTGCTGGGGCCAACGTCCTGACTTTC

J: TRBJ1-1
size: .
V: TRBV28
D: .
CDR3: CASSRPNTEAFF
DNA: TGTGCCAGCTCTAGACCGAACACTGAAGCTTTCTTT

J: TRBJ2-1
size: .
V: TRBV6-4
D: .
CDR3: CASSEKGSHNEQFF
DNA: TGTGCCAGCAGTGAAAAGGGTTCGCACAATGAGCAGTTCTTC

J: TRBJ2-7
size: .
V: TRBV11-2
D: TRBD1
CDR3: CASSLGQGVREQYF
DNA: TGTGCCAGCAGCTTGGGACAGGGGGTTCGTGAGCAGTACTTC

J: TRBJ2-2
size: .
V: TRBV2
D: .
CDR3: CASVGTRTGELFF
DNA: TGTGCCAGCGTAGGGACGCGCACCGGGGAGCTGTTTTTT

J: TRBJ2-1
size: .
V: TRBV5-1
D: TRBD2
CDR3: CASSFLPSGNNEQFF
DNA: TGCGCCAGCAGCTTCCTGCCTAGCGGTAACAATGAGCAGTTCTTC

J: TRBJ2-3
size: .
V: TRBV7-3
D: TRBD2
CDR3: CASSLRGRGSPDTQYF
DNA: TGTGCCAGCAGCTTAAGAGGGAGGGGTTCACCAGATACGCAGTATTTT

J: TRBJ1-2
size: .
V: TRBV29-1
D: TRBD1
CDR3: CSVGQGIGGYGYTF
DNA: TGCAGCGTAGGACAGGGGATAGGGGGCTATGGCTACACCTTC

J: TRBJ1-5
size: .
V: TRBV4-3
D: .
CDR3: CASSQDYGQPQHF
DNA: TGCGCCAGCAGCCAAGATTATGGACAGCCCCAGCATTTT

J: TRBJ2-2
size: few
V: TRBV5-1
D: TRBD1
CDR3: CASSIGQGRFFAGELFF
DNA: TGCGCCAGCAGTATCGGACAGGGGAGGTTTTTCGCCGGGGAGCTGTTTTTT

J: TRBJ1-4
size: once
V: TRBV2
D: .
CDR3: CASRGSEKLFF
DNA: TGTGCCAGCAGAGGCAGTGAAAAACTGTTTTTT

J: TRBJ2-7
size: .
V: TRBV4-1
D: .
CDR3: CASSHPGATLREQYF
DNA: TGCGCCAGCAGCCATCCCGGGGCCACACTACGCGAGCAGTACTTC

J: TRBJ2-1
size: .
V: TRBV19
D: .
CDR3: CASEERHEQFF
DNA: TGTGCCAGCGAGGAGCGGCACGAGCAGTTCTTC

J: TRBJ1-4
size: .
V: TRBV7-9
D: .
CDR3: CASSSIKGDIRPTNEKLFF
DNA: TGTGCCAGCAGCTCAATAAAGGGCGACATTAGGCCAACTAATGAAAAACTGTTTTTT

J: TRBJ2-7
size: .
V: TRBV7-2
D: .
CDR3: CASSFSLSYEQYF
DNA: TGTGCCAGCAGCTTTTCCCTCTCCTACGAGCAGTACTTC

J: TRBJ2-7
size: .
V: TRBV21-1
D: .
CDR3: CASSKALARGAYEQYF
DNA: TGTGCCAGCAGCAAAGCGCTCGCCAGGGGTGCCTACGAGCAGTACTTC

J: TRBJ2-7
size: .
V: TRBV7-6
D: TRBD2
CDR3: CASSLATSDEQYF
DNA: TGTGCCAGCAGCTTAGCGACTAGCGACGAGCAGTACTTC

J: TRBJ2-3
size: .
V: TRBV27
D: TRBD2
CDR3: CASTTSGRTDTQYF
DNA: TGTGCCAGCACCACTAGCGGTCGCACAGATACGCAGTATTTT

J: TRBJ1-6
size: few
V: TRBV7-8
D: .
CDR3: CASSLGSGTLHF
DNA: TGTGCCAGCAGCTTAGGGTCGGGTACCCTCCACTTT

J: TRBJ1-1
size: .
V: TRBV7-8
D: TRBD1
CDR3: CASSGRGQRPDTEAFF
DNA: TGTGCCAGCAGCGGCAGGGGGCAGAGGCCGGACACTGAAGCTTTCTTT

J: TRBJ2-1
size: once
V: TRBV23-1
D: .
CDR3: CASSQSAGRYNEQFF
DNA: TGCGCCAGCAGTCAATCTGCAGGGAGATACAATGAGCAGTTCTTC

J: TRBJ1-4
size: .
V: TRBV2
D: .
CDR3: CASSGLAPKEKLFF
DNA: TGTGCCAGCAGTGGTTTGGCCCCGAAGGAAAAACTGTTTTTT